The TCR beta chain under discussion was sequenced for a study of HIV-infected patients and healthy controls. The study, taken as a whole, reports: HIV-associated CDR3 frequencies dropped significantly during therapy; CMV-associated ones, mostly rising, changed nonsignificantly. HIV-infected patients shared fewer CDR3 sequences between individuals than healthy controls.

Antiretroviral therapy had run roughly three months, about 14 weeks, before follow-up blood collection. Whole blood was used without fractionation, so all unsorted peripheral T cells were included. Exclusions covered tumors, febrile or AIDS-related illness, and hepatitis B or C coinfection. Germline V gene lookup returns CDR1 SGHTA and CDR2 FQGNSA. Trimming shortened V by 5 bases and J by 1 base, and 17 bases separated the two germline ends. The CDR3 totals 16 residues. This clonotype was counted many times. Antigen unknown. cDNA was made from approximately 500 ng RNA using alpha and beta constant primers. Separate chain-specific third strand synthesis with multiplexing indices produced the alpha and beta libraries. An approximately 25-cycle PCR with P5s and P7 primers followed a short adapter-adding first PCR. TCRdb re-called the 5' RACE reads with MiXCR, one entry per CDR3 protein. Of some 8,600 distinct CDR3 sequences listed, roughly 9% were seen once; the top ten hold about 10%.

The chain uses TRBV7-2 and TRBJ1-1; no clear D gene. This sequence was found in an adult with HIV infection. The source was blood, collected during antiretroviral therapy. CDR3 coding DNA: TGTGCCAGCAGCGCAGGTTTGAACTCAGGGAACACTGAAGCTTTCTTT. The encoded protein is CASSAGLNSGNTEAFF.